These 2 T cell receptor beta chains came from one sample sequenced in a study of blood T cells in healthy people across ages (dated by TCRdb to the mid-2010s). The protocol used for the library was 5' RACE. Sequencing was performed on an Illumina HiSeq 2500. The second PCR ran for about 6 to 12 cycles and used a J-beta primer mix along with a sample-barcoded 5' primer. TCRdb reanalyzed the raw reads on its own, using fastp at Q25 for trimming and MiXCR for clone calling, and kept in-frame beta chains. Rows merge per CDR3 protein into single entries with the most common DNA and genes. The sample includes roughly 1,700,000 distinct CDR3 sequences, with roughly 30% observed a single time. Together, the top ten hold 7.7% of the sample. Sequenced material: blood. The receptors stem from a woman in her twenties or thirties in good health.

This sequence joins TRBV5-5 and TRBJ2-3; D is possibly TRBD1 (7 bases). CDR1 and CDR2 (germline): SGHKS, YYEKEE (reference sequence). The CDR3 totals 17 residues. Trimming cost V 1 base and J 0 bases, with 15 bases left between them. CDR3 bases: TGTGCCAGCAGCTTGACGAGCAGGGGGGTTAGCACAGATACGCAGTATTTT. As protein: CASSLTSRGVSTDTQYF.

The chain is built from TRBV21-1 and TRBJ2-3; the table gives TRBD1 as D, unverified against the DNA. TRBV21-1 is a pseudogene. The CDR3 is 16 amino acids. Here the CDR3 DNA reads TGTGCCAGCAGCAAAGCCCCCCGGGCCGGCGCAGATACGCAGTATTTT. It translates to CASSKAPRAGADTQYF.